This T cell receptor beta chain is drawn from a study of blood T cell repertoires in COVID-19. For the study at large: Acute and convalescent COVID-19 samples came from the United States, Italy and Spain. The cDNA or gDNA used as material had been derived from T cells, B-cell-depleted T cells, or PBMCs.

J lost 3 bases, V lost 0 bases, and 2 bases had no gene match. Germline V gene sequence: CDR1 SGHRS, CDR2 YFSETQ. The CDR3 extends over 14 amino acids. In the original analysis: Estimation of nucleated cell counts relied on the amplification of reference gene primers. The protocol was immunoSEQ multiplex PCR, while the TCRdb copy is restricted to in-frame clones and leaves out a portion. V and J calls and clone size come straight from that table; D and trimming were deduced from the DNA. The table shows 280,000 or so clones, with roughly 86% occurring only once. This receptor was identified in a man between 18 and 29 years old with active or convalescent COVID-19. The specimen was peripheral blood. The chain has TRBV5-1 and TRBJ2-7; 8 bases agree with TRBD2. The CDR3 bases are TGCGCCAGCAGCTTGGGACTAGCGAACTACGAGCAGTACTTC. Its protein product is CASSLGLANYEQYF.